This is a list of T cell receptor beta chains from one sample in a study of cytomegalovirus exposure and HLA in healthy donors. The assay was immunoSEQ multiplex PCR, and TCRdb's table has in-frame clones only and misses some. Here the sample spans 100,000 to 150,000 clones, roughly 80% being singletons. The sequenced sample was PBMCs. These receptors originate from a man between 18 and 35 years old in good health and CMV-seropositive. Each CDR3 is given with its conserved first and last residue. Each record gives: V gene, J gene, clone size, D gene, CDR3 DNA, CDR3 protein. A D gene is named only where the DNA matches it firmly. Not all rows give a size; the values are once, few, many and, for expanded clones, a class.

TRBV19	TRBJ1-3	once	.	TGTGCCAGTAGGTCAACGGGGAAAAGCTCTGGAAACACCATATATTTT	CASRSTGKSSGNTIYF
TRBV10-2	TRBJ2-7	once	TRBD2	TGCGCCAGCAGTCAACTAGCGGGGACACACTACGAGCAGTACTTC	CASSQLAGTHYEQYF
TRBV9	TRBJ1-3	.	.	TGTGCCAGCACCGGACAGGGAAACACCATATATTTT	CASTGQGNTIYF
TRBV28	TRBJ2-2	.	.	TGTGCCAGCAGTTTGGTCTACAGGGTCCCCGGGGAGCTGTTTTTT	CASSLVYRVPGELFF
TRBV7-7	TRBJ2-5	.	TRBD2	TGTGCCAGCAGCTCCCAGCGGGGGGCTCAAGAGACCCAGTACTTC	CASSSQRGAQETQYF
TRBV11-2	TRBJ2-7	.	.	TGTGCCAGCAGTCTCTTAGGACTGGACGAGCAGTACTTC	CASSLLGLDEQYF
TRBV7-9	TRBJ2-7	.	.	TGTGCCAGCAGCTTAGGAAGGGGAGCTAGCGACATGATTAGGCAGTACTTC	CASSLGRGASDMIRQYF
TRBV4-2	TRBJ2-1	few	TRBD1	TGTGCCAGCAGCGACGACCCGACAGGGGGTAATGAGCAGTTCTTC	CASSDDPTGGNEQFF
TRBV19	TRBJ1-1	once	.	TGTGTAACTGGGGGGGCGTCGGAAGCTTTCTTT	CVTGGASEAFF
TRBV7-9	TRBJ1-2	.	.	TGTGCCAGCAGCTACTCGGGGAGGGCGAACTATGGCTACACCTTC	CASSYSGRANYGYTF
TRBV4-1	TRBJ1-1	once	.	TGCGCCAGCAGCCAAGGGACTAGGGACACTGAAGCTTTCTTT	CASSQGTRDTEAFF
TRBV13	TRBJ2-7	.	TRBD2	TGTGCCAGCAGCCTCGGGGCTAGCGGGGGGTACTACGAGCAGTACTTC	CASSLGASGGYYEQYF
TRBV4-1	TRBJ1-2	.	TRBD1	TGCGCCAGCAGCCGGTCCAGAGCGGAGACAGGGGGTGAATGGTATGGCTACACCTTC	CASSRSRAETGGEWYGYTF
TRBV19	TRBJ2-7	.	.	TGTGCCAGTAGTATAGCCCAGGGAGAGCAGTACTTC	CASSIAQGEQYF
TRBV5-5	TRBJ1-2	.	TRBD1	TGTGCCAGCAGCGTTTCGAGTGGGACAGGGCGGGACGGCTACACCTTC	CASSVSSGTGRDGYTF
TRBV29-1	TRBJ1-2	.	.	TGCAGCGTTCCAGGGATTGGCTACACCTTC	CSVPGIGYTF
TRBV10-3	TRBJ2-3	.	TRBD2	TGTGCCATCAGTGAGTCCCGGACTAGCGGGGGGGCCAGTACGCAGTATTTT	CAISESRTSGGASTQYF
TRBV29-1	TRBJ2-7	.	TRBD1	TGCAGCGTTTCGGACAGGATGCCCTACGAGCAGTACTTC	CSVSDRMPYEQYF
TRBV7-9	TRBJ1-1	.	.	TGTGCCAGCAGCTTAGCGACGGGGGGCATGGGAGCTTTCTTT	CASSLATGGMGAFF
TRBV28	TRBJ1-2	.	.	TGTGCCAGCAGTGGCGGGGGAGAGGTGGGAGTTGGCTACACCTTC	CASSGGGEVGVGYTF
TRBV5-1	TRBJ1-1	once	.	TGCGCCAGCAGCTTGGCGTCGGGGAACACTGAAGCTTTCTTT	CASSLASGNTEAFF
TRBV10-3	TRBJ2-7	.	.	TGTGCCACCCTAGGGGCCGGTAGGGAGCAGTACTTC	CATLGAGREQYF
TRBV25-1	TRBJ2-3	.	.	TGTGCCAGCAGTGCTGGGAACGGGGACACAGATACGCAGTATTTT	CASSAGNGDTDTQYF
TRBV27	TRBJ1-5	.	.	TGTGCCAGCAGGCCCGGGACACTCTCTGATCAGCCCCAGCATTTT	CASRPGTLSDQPQHF
TRBV5-4	TRBJ2-3	.	.	TGTGCCAGCAGCGCCGCGAAGGAGGTAGTCACAGATACGCAGTATTTT	CASSAAKEVVTDTQYF
TRBV27	TRBJ1-2	.	.	TGTGCCAGCAGTTTCGGCAGGGGCCCTAACTATGGCTACACCTTC	CASSFGRGPNYGYTF
TRBV6-1	TRBJ2-7	.	.	TGTGCCAGCAGTCCGAGGAGGGACCCGGAGGACGAGCAGTACTTC	CASSPRRDPEDEQYF
TRBV9	TRBJ2-7	.	TRBD1	TGTGCCAGCAGCGAGGGGGACAGGTCCGAGCAGTACTTC	CASSEGDRSEQYF
TRBV18	TRBJ1-5	.	.	TGTGCCAGCTCACCACCGGGGGGAAATCAGCCCCAGCATTTT	CASSPPGGNQPQHF
TRBV27	TRBJ2-7	.	.	TGTGCCAGCAGTTTACAGGGGCACAGCTCCTACGAGCAGTACTTC	CASSLQGHSSYEQYF
TRBV10-2	TRBJ2-7	once	.	TGCGCCAGCAGTGTATCCTACGAGCAGTACTTC	CASSVSYEQYF
TRBV5-6	TRBJ1-2	.	.	TGTGCCAGCAGCACCGGGACAACTAACTATGGCTACACCTTC	CASSTGTTNYGYTF
TRBV9	TRBJ1-6	.	.	TGTGCCAGCAGTCAGAGCGGGGGGAATTCACCCCTCCACTTT	CASSQSGGNSPLHF
TRBV6-1	TRBJ1-2	.	.	TGTGCCAGCAGTGACCCAGGGCCTGGCTACACCTTC	CASSDPGPGYTF
TRBV9	TRBJ2-5	few	.	TGTGCCAGCAGCGTTAGGGGGGGATCAGAGACCCAGTACTTC	CASSVRGGSETQYF
TRBV6-5	TRBJ1-2	.	.	TGTGCCAGCAGTTACTCAAACAGGGCCCTAACCGGCTACACCTTC	CASSYSNRALTGYTF
TRBV6-6	TRBJ2-6	.	TRBD1	TGTGCCAGCGACAGGGATAGGTCGAACGGGGCCAACGTCCTGACTTTC	CASDRDRSNGANVLTF
TRBV10-3	TRBJ2-6	.	TRBD2	TGTGCCATCAACAGCGGGGCAAACTCTGGGGCCAACGTCCTGACTTTC	CAINSGANSGANVLTF
TRBV28	TRBJ2-1	.	.	TGTGCCAGCAGCCAGGACAGTCAATCCGACAATGAGCAGTTCTTC	CASSQDSQSDNEQFF
TRBV5-4	TRBJ1-1	.	.	TGTGCCAGCAGCTCCAGGGTGAACACTGAAGCTTTCTTT	CASSSRVNTEAFF
TRBV2	TRBJ2-3	once	TRBD2	TGTGCCAGCAGGCAAGCGGGAAGCACAGATACGCAGTATTTT	CASRQAGSTDTQYF
TRBV7-8	TRBJ2-5	.	TRBD2	TGTGCCAGCAGCTTAAAACTAGCGGGGGGGCAGGGGCAAGAGACCCAGTACTTC	CASSLKLAGGQGQETQYF
TRBV27	TRBJ2-7	.	TRBD2	TGTGCCAGCAGTTTATACGGGGGGGGTACCTACGAGCAGTACTTC	CASSLYGGGTYEQYF
TRBV6-1	TRBJ1-5	.	.	TGTGCCAGCAGTGAAGGTCAGGAGGTCCAGCCCCAGCATTTT	CASSEGQEVQPQHF
TRBV9	TRBJ2-3	.	TRBD2	TGTGCCAGACTAGCGGACACAGATACGCAGTATTTT	CARLADTDTQYF
TRBV18	TRBJ2-1	.	TRBD2	TGTGCCAGCTTCCCCGGGGGGTCCTACAATGAGCAGTTCTTC	CASFPGGSYNEQFF
TRBV28	TRBJ1-1	.	.	TGTGCCAGCAGTTTACGGGGCACTGAAGCTTTCTTT	CASSLRGTEAFF
TRBV30	TRBJ2-2	.	.	TGTGCCTGGAGTGTACTAGGCGCCGGGGAGCTGTTTTTT	CAWSVLGAGELFF
TRBV6-1	TRBJ2-2	.	.	TGTGCCAGCAGTGACGGACAGAGACTCACCGGGGAGCTGTTTTTT	CASSDGQRLTGELFF
TRBV27	TRBJ2-5	.	.	TGTGCCAGCAGTTACGAGTCCCGGTACCAAGAGACCCAGTACTTC	CASSYESRYQETQYF
TRBV21-1	TRBJ1-5	.	.	TGTGCCAGCAGCAAAGGAAATCGAATAGGCAATCAGCCCCAGCATTTT	CASSKGNRIGNQPQHF
TRBV15	TRBJ1-6	.	.	TGTGCCACCAGCAGATGGGGGGTGGAGGATAATTCACCCCTCCACTTT	CATSRWGVEDNSPLHF
TRBV9	TRBJ2-7	.	TRBD1	TGTGCCAGCAGCTCCCGGGACAGGGCCCACGAGCAGTACTTC	CASSSRDRAHEQYF
TRBV10-3	TRBJ1-3	once	TRBD1	TGTGCCATCAGGGGACAGGGGAACACCATATATTTT	CAIRGQGNTIYF
TRBV5-1	TRBJ2-7	.	TRBD2	TGCGCCAGCAGCACGGGACTAGCGGGGGGATCCGAGCAGTACTTC	CASSTGLAGGSEQYF
TRBV7-9	TRBJ2-2	.	TRBD1	TGTGCCAGCAGCCACACTTATGGGGACAGGTCGAACACCGGGGAGCTGTTTTTT	CASSHTYGDRSNTGELFF
TRBV19	TRBJ1-1	.	TRBD1	TGTGCCAGTACCTGGACAGGGGTGGGGAACACTGAAGCTTTCTTT	CASTWTGVGNTEAFF
TRBV2	TRBJ2-1	.	.	TGTGCCAGCCTGACAGGACTTGAGCAGTTCTTC	CASLTGLEQFF
TRBV5-1	TRBJ2-1	.	TRBD2	TGCGCCAGCAGCTATAGCGGGGGGGCGAATAATGAGCAGTTCTTC	CASSYSGGANNEQFF